This passage covers 7 T cell receptor beta chains from one sample sequenced in a study of human thymus T cells. Generated by immunoSEQ multiplex PCR, the TCRdb table keeps only in-frame clones and is missing some. The profile covers about 130,000 clones, with 90% to 95% appearing a single time and 0.024% taken by the ten largest. Thymic material originated from resections removed in the course of corrective heart surgery. The sample was thymus tissue. These receptors all stem from a boy in the first two years of life with a congenital heart defect but otherwise immunologically healthy.

The rearrangement joins TRBV5-4 to TRBJ2-7, with D tentatively TRBD2 (6 bases). V lost 4 bases and J 0 bases, leaving 20 bases between the germline ends. The germline V gene has CDR1 SGHNT and CDR2 YYREEE (reference sequence). The CDR3 is 17 residues long. The CDR3 DNA reads TGTGCCAGCAGCCTGGCGGGGTTTGGCAGGCCCTCCTACGAGCAGTACTTC. It encodes CASSLAGFGRPSYEQYF.

J is TRBJ1-5 and V is TRBV30, with D possibly being TRBD1 (5 bases). The CDR3 is made up of 14 amino acids. Germline V CDR1 and CDR2: GTSNPN, SVGIG (reference sequence). The V end was cut by 2 bases, the J end by 7 bases, with 15 bases between. The CDR3: CAWSRWGNGQPQHF. In DNA, the CDR3 is TGTGCCTGGAGTAGATGGGGGAACGGACAGCCCCAGCATTTT.

The V call is TRBV6-6, the J call TRBJ1-5; D not certain. The CDR3 loop spans 13 amino acids. Between the trimmed V and J ends, which lost 0 bases and 3 bases, there was a span of 3 bases. CDR1 MNHNY and CDR2 SVGAGI come from the germline V gene (reference sequence). This CDR3 is CASSYSHNQPQHF. The CDR3 DNA follows: TGTGCCAGCAGTTACTCGCACAATCAGCCCCAGCATTTT.

This rearrangement joins TRBV12-5 to TRBJ1-4, with TRBD1 matching 7 bases. Trimming took 0 bases from V and 5 from J; bases not matched to a gene: 9. The CDR3 is made up of 17 amino acids. Germline CDR1 LGHNT, CDR2 FRNRAP. The CDR3 sequence is CASGLVPSQGKNEKLFF. DNA for the CDR3: TGTGCTAGTGGTTTGGTACCGTCACAGGGGAAGAATGAAAAACTGTTTTTT.

This sequence joins TRBV5-6 and TRBJ2-7, with D maybe TRBD1 (6 bases). The CDR3 contains 15 residues. V lost 4 bases and J lost 7, with 21 bases in between. Germline CDR1 SGHDT, CDR2 YYEEEE. The CDR3 spells CASSPPGPWGQEQYF. The DNA of the CDR3 is TGTGCCAGCAGCCCACCGGGACCATGGGGGCAAGAGCAGTACTTC.

The CDR3 is CASSVGTVANTGELFF. As DNA, the CDR3 is TGTGCCAGCAGCGTTGGGACGGTCGCGAACACCGGGGAGCTGTTTTTT. The chain uses TRBV9 and TRBJ2-2; possibly TRBD1 or TRBD2 for D (5 bases each). With 2 bases removed from V and 0 bases from J, the gap between germline ends came to 11 bases. From germline, CDR1 is SGDLS and CDR2 YYNGEE. The CDR3 is made up of 16 amino acids. The full variable domain, in which reference TRBV9 and TRBJ2-2 provide the parts outside the CDR3, is DSGVTQTPKHLITATGQRVTLRCSPRSGDLSVYWYQQSLDQGLQFLIQYYNGEERAKGNILERFSAQQFPDLHSELNLSSLELGDSALYFCASSVGTVANTGELFFGEGSRLTVL.

The chain combines TRBV6-1 with TRBJ2-1; unclear D gene. Germline CDR1 and CDR2: MNHNS and SASEGT. The CDR3 has 13 amino acids. V lost 8 bases and J lost 0, with 8 bases in between. The CDR3 here is CASRGPSYNEQFF. The CDR3 bases are TGTGCCAGCCGCGGTCCCTCCTACAATGAGCAGTTCTTC.